This T cell receptor beta chain was captured in a study of control samples from healthy donors and cancer patients. Data came from immunoSEQ multiplex PCR; TCRdb stores just in-frame clones and leaves some out. Of over 80,000 clones detected, about nine tenths appear once; the ten largest clones hold about 15%. CDR1 and CDR2 (germline): LGHDT, YNNKEL (reference sequence). This CDR3 is built from 15 residues. J gave up 4 bases and V 5 bases, and 5 bases lay outside the gene matches. The sequenced sample consisted of blood. V and J are TRBV3-1 (or the pseudogene TRBV3-2) and TRBJ2-1, with 10 bases matching TRBD2. The receptor comes from a man aged 25-45 years in good health. The chain's CDR3 is CASSARLAGYNEQFF. The CDR3 DNA reads TGTGCCAGCAGCGCACGACTAGCGGGTTACAATGAGCAGTTCTTC.